This T cell receptor (beta chain) was captured in a study of T cell responses to AZD1222 COVID-19 vaccine. The study's findings and limits: Spike-specific TCR breadth and depth grew following two AZD1222 doses.

The protocol was immunoSEQ multiplex PCR, while the TCRdb copy is restricted to in-frame clones and leaves out a portion. The sample contains about 60,000 clones, about 90% of which appear only once. About this clone: Its target is unknown.

CDR1 WNHNN and CDR2 SYGVQD come from the germline V gene (reference sequence). This CDR3 is 15 amino acids long. Trimming left V 6 bases short and J 4 bases short, with 18 bases between. Sequenced here: peripheral blood, sampled 28 days after the second dose of the MenACWY control vaccine. This chain links TRBV10-1 with TRBJ1-1; D is possibly TRBD1 (6 bases). The TCR originated in an adult who received the MenACWY meningococcal vaccine as a control. The CDR3: CASSSGGHPGTEAFF. Here the CDR3 DNA reads TGCGCCAGCAGCAGCGGGGGGCACCCGGGCACTGAAGCTTTCTTT.